This T cell receptor (beta chain) is drawn from a study of OX40 agonist ivuxolimab in advanced cancers. About the research overall: Prior anti-PD-1, anti-PD-L1 or anti-CTLA-4 therapy did not bar entry, and approximately 43% had some. Study results and caveats: There were also nonresponders showing low normalized T-cell clonal expansion. There was clonal expansion of CD4+ and CD8+ blood T cells by week 6 at 0.1 to 3.0 mg/kg. Relative to CD4+ cells, CD8+ T cells on average had more expanded clones.

The germline V and J ends were trimmed by 3 bases and 11 bases, with 13 bases remaining between them. The CDR3 spans 12 residues. Germline values: CDR1 MDHEN, CDR2 SYDVKM. Data came from immunoSEQ multiplex PCR; TCRdb stores just in-frame clones and leaves some out. The sample records roughly 40,000 clones, more than 70% being singletons. Comments on this clone: What it binds is not known.

The chain links TRBV28 to TRBJ1-1; D is uncertain. The receptor was isolated from an adult with an advanced solid tumor such as melanoma, head and neck, liver or kidney cancer. The material sequenced was CD4+ or CD8+ T cells sorted from blood, taken in a trial of the OX40 agonist ivuxolimab. CDR3 DNA: TGTGCCAGCAGTTTCGCTTCGGGGTTTGCTTTCTTT. Translation gives CASSFASGFAFF.